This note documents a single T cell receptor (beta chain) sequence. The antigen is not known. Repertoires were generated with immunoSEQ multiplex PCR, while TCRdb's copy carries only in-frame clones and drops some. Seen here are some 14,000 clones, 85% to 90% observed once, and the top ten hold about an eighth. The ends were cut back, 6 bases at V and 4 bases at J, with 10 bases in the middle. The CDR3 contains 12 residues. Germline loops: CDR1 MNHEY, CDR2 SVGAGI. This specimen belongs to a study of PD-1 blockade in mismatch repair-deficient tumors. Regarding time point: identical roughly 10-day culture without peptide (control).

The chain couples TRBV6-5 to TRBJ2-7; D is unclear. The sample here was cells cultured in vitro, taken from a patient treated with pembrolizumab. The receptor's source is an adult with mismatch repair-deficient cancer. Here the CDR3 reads CASSPGRYEQYF. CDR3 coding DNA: TGTGCCAGCAGCCCCGGTCGTTACGAGCAGTACTTC.